Below are 23 T cell receptor beta chains sequenced from a single sample in a study of blood T cells in healthy people across ages. Primers used in a second PCR of roughly 7 to 12 cycles were a sample-barcoded 5' primer and a J-beta primer mix. TCRdb redid the calling of the 5' RACE reads with MiXCR, one entry per CDR3 protein. The sample contains some 700,000 distinct CDR3 sequences, around 40% of which appear only once. Sequenced: blood. The origin of the receptors is an older woman in good health.

This sequence joins TRBV20-1 and TRBJ2-6, with TRBD1 matching 8 bases. The V segment lost 5 bases and the J segment 0 bases; nucleotides outside the gene matches: 6. This CDR3 is built from 16 residues. Germline V CDR1 and CDR2: DFQATT, SNEGSKA (reference sequence). CDR3 in amino acids: CSAATGQASGANVLTF. CDR3 nucleotides: TGCAGTGCTGCGACGGGACAGGCCTCTGGGGCCAACGTCCTGACTTTC.

This chain links TRBV21-1 with TRBJ2-5. TRBJ2-7 matches the DNA end more closely, so the J call is doubtful. TRBV21-1 is noted as a pseudogene. This CDR3 is 15 amino acids long. The CDR3 coding sequence is TGTGCCAGCAGCAAAGTTCGGGGTACGGTCTACGAGCAGTACTTC. Encoded protein: CASSKVRGTVYEQYF.

This chain uses TRBV10-3 with TRBJ2-5; 14 nucleotides align to TRBD2. CDR3 length equals 16 residues. Per the germline V gene, CDR1 is ENHRY and CDR2 is SYGVKD. J gave up 11 bases and V 4 bases, and 12 bases lay outside the gene matches. For the CDR3, the DNA is TGTGCCATCAGTGGGGGGACTAGCGGGAGTTTCGGTGAGCAGTACTTC. This encodes CAISGGTSGSFGEQYF.

This clonotype has ten or more counts. V and J are TRBV4-1 and TRBJ2-5; 9 bases line up with TRBD2. The V segment lost 0 bases and the J segment 3 bases; nucleotides outside the gene matches: 5. The CDR3 is 16 residues long. The germline CDR1 and CDR2 sequences are MGHRA and YSYEKL. The CDR3 DNA sequence: TGCGCCAGCAGCCAAGATCGACTAGCGGTAAAAGAGACCCAGTACTTC. This gives the protein CASSQDRLAVKETQYF.

As for this clonotype: One junction end disagrees with the germline gene, perhaps due to a read error. The gene calls are TRBV9 and TRBJ2-2; TRBD1 matches at 7 bases. In germline, CDR1 is SGDLS, CDR2 YYNGEE. The CDR3 runs 16 residues. The CDR3 DNA reads as TGTGCCGGCAGCGCGAGAGGGGGCCGGGACACCGGGGAGCTGTTTTTT. Its translation: CAGSARGGRDTGELFF.

This chain links TRBV30 with TRBJ1-3; unclear D gene. Trimming took off 0 bases at V and 4 bases at J, with 4 bases between the two ends. Germline assignment: CDR1 GTSNPN and CDR2 SVGIG (reference sequence). The CDR3 extends over 12 amino acids. CDR3 region: CAWSVGGNTIYF. The CDR3 coding sequence is TGTGCCTGGAGTGTAGGGGGAAACACCATATATTTT.

This clonotype was counted a few times. The rearrangement joins TRBV18 to TRBJ2-3; 8 bases fit TRBD2. The V gene's germline CDR1 is KGHSH and CDR2 LQKENI. This CDR3 is built from 16 residues. J was trimmed by 5 bases and V by 1 base; bases with no gene match: 8. CDR3 in amino acids: CASSPRGAGVQDTQYF. In DNA form, the CDR3 reads TGTGCCAGCTCACCACGAGGAGCGGGAGTACAAGATACGCAGTATTTT.

The chain couples TRBV30 to TRBJ2-3, with D perhaps matching TRBD1 (6 bases). The CDR3 length is 13 residues. Trimming stripped 0 bases from V and 4 bases from J, with 8 bases between. The germline CDR1 and CDR2 sequences are GTSNPN and SVGIG (reference sequence). DNA of the CDR3: TGTGCCTGGAGTGTACAGGGTGCAGATACGCAGTATTTT. Its protein is CAWSVQGADTQYF.

This clonotype was recorded a few times. The genes are TRBV6-4 and TRBJ1-6, with D possibly matching TRBD1 (5 bases). Germline CDR1 MRHNA, CDR2 SNTAGT. This CDR3 spans 16 amino acids. The V end lost 8 bases, the J end lost 0 bases, and 14 bases lay between the germline ends. Here the CDR3 reads CASARDPSSYNSPLHF. The CDR3 DNA is TGTGCCAGCGCCAGGGACCCGAGCTCCTATAATTCACCCCTCCACTTT.

This clonotype is a singleton in its sample. The chain has TRBV12-3 or TRBV12-4 and TRBJ1-1; D unclear. The CDR3 runs to 13 residues. Trimming removed 0 bases at V and 11 bases at J, with 13 bases between. The CDR3 loop is CASSLAQARTAFF. The CDR3 DNA reads as TGTGCCAGCAGTTTAGCGCAAGCTAGGACGGCTTTCTTT.

The chain is built from TRBV7-9 and TRBJ2-7; 9 bases line up with TRBD2. V lost 3 bases, J lost 6 bases, and 6 bases stayed unmatched. Germline V lookup: CDR1 SEHNR, CDR2 FQNEAQ (reference sequence). This CDR3 is built from 14 residues. CDR3 nucleotides: TGTGCCAGCAGCTTCTTAGCGGGGGATGGCGAGCAGTACTTC. This sequence encodes CASSFLAGDGEQYF. Variable domain in full (rest from reference TRBV7-9 and TRBJ2-7): DTGVSQNPRHKITKRGQNVTFRCDPISEHNRLYWYRQTLGQGPEFLTYFQNEAQLEKSRLLSDRFSAERPKGSFSTLEIQRTEQGDSAMYLCASSFLAGDGEQYFGPGTRLTVT.

This clonotype has just a few counts. The V gene is TRBV29-1, the J gene TRBJ2-3; no clear D gene. Germline assignment: CDR1 SQVTM and CDR2 ANQGSEA. The CDR3 spans 9 residues. CDR3 coding DNA: TGCAGTCCGACGGATACGCAGTATTTT. It codes for CSPTDTQYF.

A single count supports this clonotype. The rearrangement links TRBV4-2 to TRBJ2-5; D is perhaps TRBD2 (5 bases). V was clipped by 3 bases and J by 10 bases, with 9 bases between them. The CDR3 sequence is 11 residues long. Germline CDR1 and CDR2: LGHNA and YNFKEQ. The CDR3 sequence: CASSQAGDQYF. In DNA form, the CDR3 reads TGTGCCAGCAGCCAGGCCGGGGACCAGTACTTC.

This clonotype was recorded only once. The V and J genes are TRBV9 and TRBJ2-5; D is possibly TRBD1 (6 bases). The J call is uncertain, as TRBJ2-1 better fits the DNA end. Germline V gene sequence: CDR1 SGDLS, CDR2 YYNGEE. This CDR3 spans 14 amino acids. The CDR3 loop reads CASSPQGREETQFF. The CDR3 DNA is TGTGCCAGCAGCCCACAGGGTCGGGAAGAGACCCAGTTCTTC.

This sequence joins TRBV27 and TRBJ2-7; 7 nucleotides line up with TRBD2. Germline CDR1 and CDR2: MNHEY and SMNVEV (reference sequence). V lost 4 bases, J lost 0 bases, and 9 bases stayed unmatched. The CDR3 has 16 residues. CDR3 in DNA: TGTGCCAGCAGTTATTCCTTTGGGGGGGTCTCCTACGAGCAGTACTTC. Residues: CASSYSFGGVSYEQYF.

This clonotype was seen a handful of times. This chain joins TRBV4-2 and TRBJ2-5; 7 bases agree with TRBD2. The CDR3 contains 16 residues. From germline, CDR1 is LGHNA and CDR2 YNFKEQ. After removal of 0 bases from V and 5 bases from J, the junction contained 9 bases not matched to a gene. The CDR3 here is CASSQDRREGRETQYF. Written as DNA, the CDR3 is TGTGCCAGCAGCCAAGATAGGAGGGAGGGAAGGGAGACCCAGTACTTC.

This chain connects TRBV4-2 to TRBJ2-3; 12 nucleotides align to TRBD2. CDR3 size: 16 residues. Germline CDR1 and CDR2: LGHNA and YNFKEQ. V lost 5 bases and J lost 2; bases outside the gene matches: 5. The CDR3 nucleotides read TGTGCCAGCAGCTGTGGACTAGCGGGGCCCACAGATACGCAGTATTTT. This codes for CASSCGLAGPTDTQYF.

The CDR3 DNA reads TGCGCCAGCAGCTTGGAGGAGGGGCCCTATGGCTACACCTTC. This sequence encodes CASSLEEGPYGYTF. The V call is TRBV5-1, the J call TRBJ1-2; weak D call: TRBD1 (5 bases). This CDR3 has 14 amino acids. Trimming stripped 0 bases from V and 4 bases from J, with 10 bases between. Per germline, CDR1 SGHRS and CDR2 YFSETQ. The full variable domain, with the rest looked up from reference TRBV5-1 and TRBJ1-2, is KAGVTQTPRYLIKTRGQQVTLSCSPISGHRSVSWYQQTPGQGLQFLFEYFSETQRNKGNFPGRFSGRQFSNSRSEMNVSTLELGDSALYLCASSLEEGPYGYTFGSGTRLTVV.

The chain employs TRBV10-3 and TRBJ2-1, with TRBD2 matching over 10 bases. Germline assignment: CDR1 ENHRY and CDR2 SYGVKD. V lost 3 bases and J lost 8; bases outside the gene matches: 10. The CDR3 has 16 amino acids. CDR3 loop: CAISEGSGGGPYEQFF. The CDR3 DNA reads TGTGCCATCAGTGAAGGGAGCGGGGGGGGCCCCTATGAGCAGTTCTTC.

This rearrangement joins TRBV20-1 to TRBJ2-4; no reliable D call. The CDR3 runs 12 residues. Germline assignment: CDR1 DFQATT and CDR2 SNEGSKA (reference sequence). V was shortened by 0 bases and J by 7 bases, with 7 bases between the two germline ends. CDR3 in amino acids: CSARDGRNIQYF. In DNA, the CDR3 is TGCAGTGCTAGAGATGGTAGGAACATTCAGTACTTC.

On this clonotype: This may come from a read error, since a much larger clone is one base off. This rearrangement joins TRBV9 to TRBJ2-3, with D uncertain. The CDR3 length is 15 residues. Germline lookup yields CDR1 SGDLS and CDR2 YYNGEE. V lost 0 bases, J lost 3 bases, and 11 bases lay in between. This chain's CDR3 is CASSVVTCGTDTQYF. CDR3 nucleotides: TGTGCCAGCAGCGTAGTTACTTGCGGTACAGATACGCAGTATTTT.

The chain is built from TRBV3-1 and TRBJ1-4; TRBD1 aligns across 7 bases. The CDR3 runs to 15 residues. V lost 2 bases, J lost 3 bases, and 3 bases stayed unmatched. Per germline, CDR1 LGHDT and CDR2 YNNKEL (reference sequence). For the CDR3, the DNA is TGTGCCAGCAGCCAATCCGGGACAGCTAATGAAAAACTGTTTTTT. This translates into CASSQSGTANEKLFF.

This clonotype was counted at least ten times. CDR3: CASSQETSGRLETQYF. The CDR3 region has the DNA TGTGCCAGCAGCCAAGAAACTAGCGGGAGATTGGAGACCCAGTACTTC. This chain joins TRBV4-2 and TRBJ2-5; 11 bases fit TRBD2. Germline V gene data show CDR1 as LGHNA and CDR2 as YNFKEQ. This CDR3 region has 16 residues. After removal of 0 bases from V and 5 bases from J, the junction contained 5 bases not matched to a gene.